This T cell receptor beta chain was captured by sequencing in a study of tumor and adjacent non-tumor tissue in lung cancer. This sample's RNA came from whole unsorted tissue. The normal lung tissue was taken more than 3 cm from the tumor edge. The table lists this clonotype with a few counts. One base away lies a much larger clone, so this may be a sequencing read error. The library came from three nested PCR rounds adapted from ARM-PCR protocols. In TCRdb, the multiplex PCR reads were re-called with MiXCR into one record per CDR3 protein. The data hold approximately 120,000 distinct CDR3 sequences, with about 65% observed a single time. Germline CDR1 reads MGHRA; CDR2 reads YSYEKL. The CDR3 has 14 amino acids.

Sequences were obtained from distant non-tumor lung tissue. The V gene is TRBV4-1, the J gene TRBJ1-1; D gene unclear. The source is a man in his sixties with non-small cell lung cancer. The CDR3 coding sequence is TGCGCCAACAGCCAAGGCCGGATGAGCACTGAAGCTTTCTTT. Protein: CANSQGRMSTEAFF.